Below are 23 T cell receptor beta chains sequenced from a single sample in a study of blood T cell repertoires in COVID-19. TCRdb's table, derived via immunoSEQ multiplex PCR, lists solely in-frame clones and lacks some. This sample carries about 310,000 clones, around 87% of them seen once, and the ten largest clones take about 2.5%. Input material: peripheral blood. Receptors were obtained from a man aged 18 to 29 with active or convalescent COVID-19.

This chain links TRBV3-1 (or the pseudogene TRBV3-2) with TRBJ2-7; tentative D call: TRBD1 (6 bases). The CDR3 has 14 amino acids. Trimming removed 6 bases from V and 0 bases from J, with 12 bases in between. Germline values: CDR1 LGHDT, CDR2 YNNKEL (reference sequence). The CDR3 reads CASRRQVGSYEQYF. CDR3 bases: TGTGCCAGCAGGCGACAGGTGGGCTCCTACGAGCAGTACTTC.

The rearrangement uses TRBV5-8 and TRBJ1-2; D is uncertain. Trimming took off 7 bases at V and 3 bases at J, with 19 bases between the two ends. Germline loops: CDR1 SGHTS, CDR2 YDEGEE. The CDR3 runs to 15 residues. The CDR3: CASSETAVADYGYTF. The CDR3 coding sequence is TGTGCCAGCTCGGAAACAGCGGTTGCGGACTATGGCTACACCTTC.

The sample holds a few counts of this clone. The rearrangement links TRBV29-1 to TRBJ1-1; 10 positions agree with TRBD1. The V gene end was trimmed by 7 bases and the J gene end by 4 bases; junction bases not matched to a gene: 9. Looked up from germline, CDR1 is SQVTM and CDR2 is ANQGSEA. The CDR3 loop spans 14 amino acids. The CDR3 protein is CSAWDRGFPTEAFF. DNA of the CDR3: TGCAGCGCCTGGGACAGGGGCTTTCCCACTGAAGCTTTCTTT.

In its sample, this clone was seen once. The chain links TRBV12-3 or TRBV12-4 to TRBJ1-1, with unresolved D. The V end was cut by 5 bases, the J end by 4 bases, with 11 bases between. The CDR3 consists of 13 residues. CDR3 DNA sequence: TGTGCCAGCAGTCTATCCTCGGGCACTGAAGCTTTCTTT. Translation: CASSLSSGTEAFF.

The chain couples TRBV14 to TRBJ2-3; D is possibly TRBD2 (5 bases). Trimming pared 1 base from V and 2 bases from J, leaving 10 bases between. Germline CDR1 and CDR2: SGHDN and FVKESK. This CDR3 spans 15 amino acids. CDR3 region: CASSQVGGLTDTQYF. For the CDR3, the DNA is TGTGCCAGCAGCCAAGTTGGAGGACTCACAGATACGCAGTATTTT. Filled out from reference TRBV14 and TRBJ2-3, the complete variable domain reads EAGVTQFPSHSVIEKGQTVTLRCDPISGHDNLYWYRRVMGKEIKFLLHFVKESKQDESGMPNNRFLAERTGGTYSTLKVQPAELEDSGVYFCASSQVGGLTDTQYFGPGTRLTVL.

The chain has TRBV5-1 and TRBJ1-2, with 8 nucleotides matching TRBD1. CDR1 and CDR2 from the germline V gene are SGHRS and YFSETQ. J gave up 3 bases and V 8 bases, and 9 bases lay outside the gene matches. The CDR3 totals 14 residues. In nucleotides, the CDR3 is TGCGCCAGTCGACTAGGACAGGGAGACTATGGCTACACCTTC. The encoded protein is CASRLGQGDYGYTF.

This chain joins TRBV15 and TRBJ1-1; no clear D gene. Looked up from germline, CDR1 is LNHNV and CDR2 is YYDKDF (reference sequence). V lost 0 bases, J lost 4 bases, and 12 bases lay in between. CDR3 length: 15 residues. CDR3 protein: CATSRDREGSTEAFF. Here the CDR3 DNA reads TGTGCCACCAGCAGAGATCGAGAAGGGAGCACTGAAGCTTTCTTT.

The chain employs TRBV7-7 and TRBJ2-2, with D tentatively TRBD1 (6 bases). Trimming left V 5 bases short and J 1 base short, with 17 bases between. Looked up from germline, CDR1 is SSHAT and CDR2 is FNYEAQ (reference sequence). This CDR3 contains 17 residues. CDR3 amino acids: CASSLGATGVNTGELFF. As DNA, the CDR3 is TGTGCCAGCAGCCTGGGTGCGACAGGAGTGAACACCGGGGAGCTGTTTTTT.

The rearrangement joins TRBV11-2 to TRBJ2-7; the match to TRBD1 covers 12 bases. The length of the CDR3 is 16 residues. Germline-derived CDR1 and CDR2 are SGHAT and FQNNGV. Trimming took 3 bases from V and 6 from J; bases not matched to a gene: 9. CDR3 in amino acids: CASSLDPGQGAIEQYF. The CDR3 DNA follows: TGTGCCAGCAGCTTGGATCCGGGACAGGGGGCGATCGAGCAGTACTTC. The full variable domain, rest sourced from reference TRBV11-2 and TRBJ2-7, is EAGVAQSPRYKIIEKRQSVAFWCNPISGHATLYWYQQILGQGPKLLIQFQNNGVVDDSQLPKDRFSAERLKGVDSTLKIQPAKLEDSAVYLCASSLDPGQGAIEQYFGPGTRLTVT.

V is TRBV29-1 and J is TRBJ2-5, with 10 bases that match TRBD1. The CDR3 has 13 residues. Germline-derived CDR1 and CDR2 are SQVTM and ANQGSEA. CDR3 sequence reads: CTAGRDRGETQYF. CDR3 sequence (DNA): TGCACAGCAGGCCGGGACAGGGGAGAGACCCAGTACTTC.

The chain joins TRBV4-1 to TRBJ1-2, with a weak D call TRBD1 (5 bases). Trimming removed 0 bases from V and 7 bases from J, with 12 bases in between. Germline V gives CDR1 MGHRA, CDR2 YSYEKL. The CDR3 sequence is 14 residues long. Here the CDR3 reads CASSQETGFSGYTF. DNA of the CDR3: TGCGCCAGCAGCCAAGAAACAGGTTTCTCTGGCTACACCTTC.

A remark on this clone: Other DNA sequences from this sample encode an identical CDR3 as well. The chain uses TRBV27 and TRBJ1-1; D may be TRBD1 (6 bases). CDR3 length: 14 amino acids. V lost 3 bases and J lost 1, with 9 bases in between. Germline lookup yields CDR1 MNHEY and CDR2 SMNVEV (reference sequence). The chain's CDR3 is CASSFRGQNTEAFF. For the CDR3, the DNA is TGTGCCAGCAGTTTTCGGGGACAGAACACTGAAGCTTTCTTT.

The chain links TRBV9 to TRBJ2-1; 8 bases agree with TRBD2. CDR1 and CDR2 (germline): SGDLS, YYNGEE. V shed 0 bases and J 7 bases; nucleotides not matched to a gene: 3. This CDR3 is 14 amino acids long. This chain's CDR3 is CASSVGTSGNEQFF. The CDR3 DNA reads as TGTGCCAGCAGCGTAGGCACTAGCGGTAATGAGCAGTTCTTC.

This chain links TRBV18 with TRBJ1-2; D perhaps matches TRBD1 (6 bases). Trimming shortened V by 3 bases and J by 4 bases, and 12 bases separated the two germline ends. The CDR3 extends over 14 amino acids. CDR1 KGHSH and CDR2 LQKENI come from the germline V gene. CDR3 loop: CASSPGGRGYGYTF. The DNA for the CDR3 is TGTGCCAGCTCACCGGGGGGGCGCGGCTATGGCTACACCTTC.

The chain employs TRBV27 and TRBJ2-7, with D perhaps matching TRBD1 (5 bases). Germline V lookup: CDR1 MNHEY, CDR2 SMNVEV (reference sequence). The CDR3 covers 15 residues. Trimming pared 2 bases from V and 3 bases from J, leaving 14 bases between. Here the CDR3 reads CASSLTPGRDYEQYF. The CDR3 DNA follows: TGTGCCAGCAGTTTAACGCCCGGCAGGGACTACGAGCAGTACTTC.

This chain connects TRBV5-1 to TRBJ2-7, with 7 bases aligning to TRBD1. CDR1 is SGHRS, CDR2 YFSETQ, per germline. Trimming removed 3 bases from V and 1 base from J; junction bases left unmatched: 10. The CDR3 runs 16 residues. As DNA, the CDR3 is TGCGCCAGCAGCTCCTCACAGGGGATGGTGTCCTACGAGCAGTACTTC. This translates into CASSSSQGMVSYEQYF. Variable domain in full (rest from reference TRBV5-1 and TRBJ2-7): KAGVTQTPRYLIKTRGQQVTLSCSPISGHRSVSWYQQTPGQGLQFLFEYFSETQRNKGNFPGRFSGRQFSNSRSEMNVSTLELGDSALYLCASSSSQGMVSYEQYFGPGTRLTVT.

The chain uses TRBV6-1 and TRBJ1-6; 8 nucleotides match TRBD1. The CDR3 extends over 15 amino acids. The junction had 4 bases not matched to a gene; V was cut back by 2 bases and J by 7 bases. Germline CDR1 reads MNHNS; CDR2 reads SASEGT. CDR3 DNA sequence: TGTGCCAGCAGTGAATGGACAGGGTCGAATTCACCCCTCCACTTT. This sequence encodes CASSEWTGSNSPLHF.

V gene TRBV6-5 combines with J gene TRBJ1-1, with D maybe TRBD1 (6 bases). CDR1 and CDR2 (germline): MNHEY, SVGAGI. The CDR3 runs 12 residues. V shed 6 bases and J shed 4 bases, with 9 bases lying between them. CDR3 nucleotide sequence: TGTGCCAGCAGCTTGGACAGCACTGAAGCTTTCTTT. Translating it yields CASSLDSTEAFF.

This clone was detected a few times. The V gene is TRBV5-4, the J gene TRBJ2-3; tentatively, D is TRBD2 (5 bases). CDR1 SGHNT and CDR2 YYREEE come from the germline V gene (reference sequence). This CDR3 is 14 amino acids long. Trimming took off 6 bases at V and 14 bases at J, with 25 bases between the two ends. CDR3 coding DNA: TGTGCCAGCAACGAGGCGGGCAGGATCGACAACGGGTATTTT. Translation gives CASNEAGRIDNGYF. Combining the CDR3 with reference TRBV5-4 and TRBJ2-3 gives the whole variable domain ETGVTQSPTHLIKTRGQQVTLRCSSQSGHNTVSWYQQALGQGPQFIFQYYREEENGRGNFPPRFSGLQFPNYSSELNVNALELDDSALYLCASNEAGRIDNGYFGPGTRLTVL.

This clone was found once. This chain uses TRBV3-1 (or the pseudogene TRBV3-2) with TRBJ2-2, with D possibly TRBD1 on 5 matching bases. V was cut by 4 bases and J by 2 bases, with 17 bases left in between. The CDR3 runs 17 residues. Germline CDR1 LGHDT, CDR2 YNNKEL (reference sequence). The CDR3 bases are TGTGCCAGCAGCCGAATAGGGGCTTGTAATAACACCGGGGAGCTGTTTTTT. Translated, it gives CASSRIGACNNTGELFF.

The CDR3 bases are TGCAGCGTTGAAGGACGGGGTGGCTACACCTTC. As protein: CSVEGRGGYTF. This chain uses TRBV29-1 with TRBJ1-2; no clear D. The CDR3 spans 11 residues. Trimming took 1 base from V and 7 from J, leaving 7 bases between them. CDR1 SQVTM and CDR2 ANQGSEA come from the germline V gene.

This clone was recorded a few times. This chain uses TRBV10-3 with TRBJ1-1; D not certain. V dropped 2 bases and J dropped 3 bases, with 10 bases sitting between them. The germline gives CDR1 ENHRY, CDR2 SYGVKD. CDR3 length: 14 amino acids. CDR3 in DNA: TGTGCCATCAGTGAGCTTCAGGAACACACTGAAGCTTTCTTT. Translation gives CAISELQEHTEAFF.

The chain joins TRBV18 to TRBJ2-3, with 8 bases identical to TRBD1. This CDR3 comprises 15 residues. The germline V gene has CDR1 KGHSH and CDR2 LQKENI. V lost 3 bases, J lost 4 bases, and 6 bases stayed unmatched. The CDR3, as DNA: TGTGCCAGCTCACCGGGACAGGAAAAGGCAGATACGCAGTATTTT. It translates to CASSPGQEKADTQYF. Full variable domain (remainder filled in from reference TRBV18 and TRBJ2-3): NAGVMQNPRHLVRRRGQEARLRCSPMKGHSHVYWYRQLPEEGLKFMVYLQKENIIDESGMPKERFSAEFPKEGPSILRIQQVVRGDSAAYFCASSPGQEKADTQYFGPGTRLTVL.